The T cell receptor beta chain described here comes from a study of identical twins. The study's findings and limits: Twins shared out-of-frame alpha sequences with excess low generation probability. Memory repertoires lacked the insertion deficit that abundant cord blood beta clonotypes showed. Conclusions relied on cross-sectional statistical analysis, not following the same donors.

Notes on this clonotype: Its target is not known.

TCRdb reprocessed the 5' RACE reads with MiXCR, giving one entry per CDR3 protein. The data contain a few hundred thousand distinct CDR3 sequences, approximately 8.8% of them singletons. The CDR3 runs to 16 residues. Germline CDR1 reads MNHEY; CDR2 reads SVGAGI. V shed 5 bases, J shed 8 bases, and the junction held 12 bases outside the gene matches. The chain combines TRBV6-5 with TRBJ2-2, with TRBD2 matching over 9 bases. Source material: naive T cells sorted from blood. The TCR comes from a woman between 50 and 59 years old in good health. CDR3 nucleotides: TGTGCCAGCAGTACCTTAGTTAGCGGGAGTACAGGGGAGCTGTTTTTT. Translated, it gives CASSTLVSGSTGELFF.